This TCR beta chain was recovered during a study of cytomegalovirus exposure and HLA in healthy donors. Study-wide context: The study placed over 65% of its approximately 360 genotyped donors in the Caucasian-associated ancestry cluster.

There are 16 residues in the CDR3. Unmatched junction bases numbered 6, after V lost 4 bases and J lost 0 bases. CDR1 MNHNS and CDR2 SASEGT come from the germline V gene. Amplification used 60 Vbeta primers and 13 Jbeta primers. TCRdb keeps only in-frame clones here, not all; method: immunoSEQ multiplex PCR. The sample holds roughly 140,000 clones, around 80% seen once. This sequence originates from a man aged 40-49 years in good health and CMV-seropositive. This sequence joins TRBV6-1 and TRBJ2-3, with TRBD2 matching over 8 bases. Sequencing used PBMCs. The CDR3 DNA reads TGTGCCAGCAGTGTTTCAGCGGGGGCTAGCACAGATACGCAGTATTTT. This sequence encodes CASSVSAGASTDTQYF.